This T cell receptor beta chain is from a study of blood T cell repertoires in COVID-19. The assay was immunoSEQ multiplex PCR, and TCRdb's table has in-frame clones only and misses some. The sample gives a few hundred thousand clones, around 90% of which show up once; roughly 3% is in the top ten. There are 15 residues in the CDR3. V lost 6 bases and J lost 4; bases outside the gene matches: 8. CDR1 MNHEY and CDR2 SVGAGI come from the germline V gene. V is TRBV6-5 and J is TRBJ1-4; TRBD1 agrees at 7 bases. This receptor was obtained from a young man with active or convalescent COVID-19. Sequences were obtained from peripheral blood. The DNA for the CDR3 is TGTGCCAGCAGCCAACGACAGGGCCTTAATGAAAAACTGTTTTTT. Its translation: CASSQRQGLNEKLFF.